These 5 T cell receptor beta chains originate from one sample sequenced in a study of T-cell reconstitution after alpha-beta-depleted transplantation in children. Unique molecular identifiers tagged the TCRbeta library. TCRdb itself ran the PCR reads through MiXCR, one entry per CDR3 protein. The sample consists of a few hundred thousand distinct CDR3 sequences, 20% to 30% of them appearing once. This material consisted of PBMCs, mostly from graft donor cells, taken 360 days after TCRalphabeta/CD19-depleted stem cell transplant. These receptors were collected from a female patient between 2 and 15 years old who had a stem cell transplant for congenital amegakaryocytic thrombocytopenia, so the T cells may come from the graft donor.

The genes are TRBV18 and TRBJ2-3; D is possibly TRBD2 (6 bases). The CDR3 has 18 residues. With 1 base removed from V and 0 bases from J, the gap between germline ends came to 17 bases. Looked up from germline, CDR1 is KGHSH and CDR2 is LQKENI. CDR3 in DNA: TGTGCCAGCTCACCACGGCCCCTAGCGACCCTAAGCACAGATACGCAGTATTTT. Translating it yields CASSPRPLATLSTDTQYF.

The sample holds many counts of this clonotype. The rearrangement joins TRBV12-3 or TRBV12-4 to TRBJ2-6; D gene uncertain. The V gene lost 5 bases and the J gene lost 2 bases, with 7 bases spanning the gap. The CDR3 loop spans 14 amino acids. The CDR3 region has the DNA TGTGCCAGCAGTACCACAGCTGGGGCCAACGTCCTGACTTTC. Protein: CASSTTAGANVLTF.

Ten or more counts support this clonotype. A read error may account for a junction end that differs from germline. This chain uses TRBV12-3 or TRBV12-4 with TRBJ2-7; D perhaps matches TRBD1 (6 bases). There are 12 residues in the CDR3. The CDR3 sequence is CASSFSTGSSLF. Written as DNA, the CDR3 is TGTGCCAGCAGTTTCTCGACAGGTTCTAGTTTGTTC.

This clonotype appeared a few times. The rearrangement uses TRBV6-4 and TRBJ1-1; D gene ambiguous. Trimming left V 6 bases short and J 1 base short, with 9 bases between. This CDR3 has 13 residues. Germline V gives CDR1 MRHNA, CDR2 SNTAGT. CDR3 region: CASRSNTNTEAFF. CDR3 DNA: TGTGCCAGCAGGAGTAATACGAACACTGAAGCTTTCTTT.

CDR3 sequence: CASSLEGLVGGEQYF. For the CDR3, the DNA is TGTGCCAGCAGCTTAGAGGGACTAGTTGGGGGAGAGCAGTACTTC. The chain has TRBV7-2 and TRBJ2-7; 8 bases fit TRBD2. With 1 base clipped from V and 7 bases from J, the junction kept 9 bases outside the gene matches. CDR1 SGHTA and CDR2 FQGNSA come from the germline V gene. This CDR3 comprises 15 residues.